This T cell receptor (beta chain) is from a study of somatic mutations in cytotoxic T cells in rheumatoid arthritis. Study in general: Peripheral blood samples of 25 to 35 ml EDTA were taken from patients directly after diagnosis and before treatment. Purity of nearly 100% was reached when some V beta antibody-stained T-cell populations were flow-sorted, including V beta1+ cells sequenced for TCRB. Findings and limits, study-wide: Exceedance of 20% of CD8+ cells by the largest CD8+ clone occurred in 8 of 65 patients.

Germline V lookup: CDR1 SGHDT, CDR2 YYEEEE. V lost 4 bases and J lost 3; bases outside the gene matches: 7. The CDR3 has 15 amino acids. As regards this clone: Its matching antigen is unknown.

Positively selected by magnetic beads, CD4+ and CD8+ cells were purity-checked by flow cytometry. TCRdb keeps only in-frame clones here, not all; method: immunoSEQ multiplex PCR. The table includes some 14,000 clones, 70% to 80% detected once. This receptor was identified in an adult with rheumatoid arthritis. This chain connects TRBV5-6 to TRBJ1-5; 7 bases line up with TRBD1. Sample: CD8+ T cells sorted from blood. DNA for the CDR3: TGTGCCAGCAGCGAACGGGACAGACCCAATCAGCCCCAGCATTTT. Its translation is CASSERDRPNQPQHF.